The 23 T cell receptor beta chains below were found in one sample sequenced in a study of a mutant IDH1 vaccine in newly diagnosed glioma. These receptors have no identified antigens. The method was immunoSEQ multiplex PCR; TCRdb's version includes in-frame clones alone and lacks a portion of them. Of some 42,000 clones listed, around 85% were seen once; the top ten hold about 1.5%. Described time point: week 5, during vaccination. A single vaccine dose contained 300 ug of mutant IDH1 20-mer peptide, and topical imiquimod was used with it. Sequenced material: PBMCs, taken from a glioma patient whose treatment included an IDH1 peptide vaccine. The origin of the receptors is a man aged 35-49 years with glioma.

A few counts support this clone. The chain joins TRBV6-5 to TRBJ1-2, with TRBD1 as a possible D gene (5 bases). Germline CDR1 MNHEY, CDR2 SVGAGI. The CDR3 consists of 16 residues. V lost 0 bases to trimming and J lost 4 bases, with 15 bases between them. In DNA, the CDR3 is TGTGCCAGCAGTTACTCCGGGGGGGGGACTCGCTATGGCTACACCTTC. Its protein is CASSYSGGGTRYGYTF.

This sequence joins TRBV6-5 and TRBJ2-5; no definite D call. Trimming left V 2 bases short and J 5 bases short, with 12 bases between. Germline-derived CDR1 and CDR2 are MNHEY and SVGAGI. CDR3 length: 14 residues. CDR3 nucleotide sequence: TGTGCCAGCAGTTACAATTCTCCCGAGGAGACCCAGTACTTC. This sequence encodes CASSYNSPEETQYF.

V gene TRBV29-1 combines with J gene TRBJ1-4; perhaps TRBD1 as D (5 bases). The CDR3 consists of 12 residues. V lost 0 bases, J lost 8 bases, and 7 bases lay in between. The germline V gene encodes CDR1 SQVTM and CDR2 ANQGSEA. The CDR3 DNA sequence: TGCAGCGTTGAAGATTGGGGGGAAAAACTGTTTTTT. Translating gives CSVEDWGEKLFF.

V is TRBV27 and J is TRBJ1-5; 8 bases match TRBD1. From germline, CDR1 is MNHEY and CDR2 SMNVEV (reference sequence). The CDR3 runs 17 residues. V shed 3 bases, J shed 0 bases, and the junction held 7 bases outside the gene matches. The CDR3 DNA reads as TGTGCCAGCAGTTTCCGGGGGCAGGGGGCTAGCAATCAGCCCCAGCATTTT. Its translation: CASSFRGQGASNQPQHF.

This chain joins TRBV7-9 and TRBJ2-3, with 7 bases matching TRBD2. This CDR3 spans 14 amino acids. The V gene end was trimmed by 2 bases and the J gene end by 6 bases; junction bases not matched to a gene: 5. Germline V lookup: CDR1 SEHNR, CDR2 FQNEAQ (reference sequence). CDR3 residues: CASSLSGGADTQYF. Here the CDR3 DNA reads TGTGCCAGCAGCTTATCGGGAGGTGCGGATACGCAGTATTTT.

The CDR3 DNA reads TGTGCCAGCAGCTACACCGGGGAGCTGTTTTTT. Residues: CASSYTGELFF. This chain uses TRBV9 with TRBJ2-2, with D unclear. The germline V and J ends were trimmed by 4 bases and 3 bases, with 1 base remaining between them. Germline CDR1 SGDLS, CDR2 YYNGEE. The CDR3 is 11 amino acids. The whole variable domain, filled in from reference TRBV9 and TRBJ2-2, reads DSGVTQTPKHLITATGQRVTLRCSPRSGDLSVYWYQQSLDQGLQFLIQYYNGEERAKGNILERFSAQQFPDLHSELNLSSLELGDSALYFCASSYTGELFFGEGSRLTVL.

This chain uses TRBV18 with TRBJ2-3; no definite D call. CDR1 is KGHSH, CDR2 LQKENI, per germline. Deletions cut 0 bases from V and 6 bases from J, with 10 bases between. There are 14 residues in the CDR3. The CDR3 loop is CASSPPGSRDTQYF. Written as DNA, the CDR3 is TGTGCCAGCTCACCACCGGGCTCTCGGGATACGCAGTATTTT.

The chain is built from TRBV5-1 and TRBJ2-3; D unresolved. Trimming took 6 bases from V and 0 from J, leaving 17 bases between them. Germline V gene data show CDR1 as SGHRS and CDR2 as YFSETQ. The length of the CDR3 is 16 residues. DNA of the CDR3: TGCGCCAGCACGGTTACTTCGGTACTTAGCACAGATACGCAGTATTTT. Protein sequence: CASTVTSVLSTDTQYF.

The chain carries TRBV5-4 and TRBJ2-1; D possibly matches TRBD1 or TRBD2 (5 bases each). Trimming stripped 5 bases from V and 4 bases from J, with 16 bases between. The CDR3 covers 15 residues. Germline V gives CDR1 SGHNT, CDR2 YYREEE (reference sequence). The CDR3 nucleotides are TGTGCCAGCAGTCCCTCCGGGGCCACATACAATGAGCAGTTCTTC. Encoded protein: CASSPSGATYNEQFF.

This clone has just one count. The gene calls are TRBV18 and TRBJ2-2, with D perhaps TRBD1 (6 bases). CDR1 and CDR2 (germline): KGHSH, LQKENI. The length of the CDR3 is 16 residues. V lost 4 bases and J 4 bases, leaving 16 bases between the germline ends. The CDR3 protein is CASSLRQAIGTGELFF. The CDR3 bases are TGTGCCAGCTCACTTAGACAGGCTATCGGCACCGGGGAGCTGTTTTTT. The complete variable domain, with remaining parts taken from reference TRBV18 and TRBJ2-2, reads NAGVMQNPRHLVRRRGQEARLRCSPMKGHSHVYWYRQLPEEGLKFMVYLQKENIIDESGMPKERFSAEFPKEGPSILRIQQVVRGDSAAYFCASSLRQAIGTGELFFGEGSRLTVL.

The chain carries TRBV9 and TRBJ1-5; D gene unclear. V was pared by 4 bases and J by 2 bases, with 10 bases between. The germline CDR1 and CDR2 sequences are SGDLS and YYNGEE. This CDR3 is 14 amino acids long. This CDR3 reads CASSPPPGNQPQHF. The DNA of the CDR3 is TGTGCCAGCAGCCCCCCGCCGGGCAATCAGCCCCAGCATTTT.

This clone has only a few counts. V is TRBV4-1 and J is TRBJ1-5, with no clear D. Trimming left V 1 base short and J 5 bases short, with 9 bases between. CDR1 is MGHRA and CDR2 is YSYEKL in the germline V gene. This CDR3 is built from 14 residues. CDR3 sequence (DNA): TGCGCCAGCAGCCAAGCCAAGGGTTATCAGCCCCAGCATTTT. As protein: CASSQAKGYQPQHF.

This chain connects TRBV7-2 to TRBJ2-1, with TRBD2 as a possible D gene (5 bases). The V end lost 4 bases, the J end lost 3 bases, and 10 bases lay between the germline ends. Germline values: CDR1 SGHTA, CDR2 FQGNSA. This CDR3 has 14 residues. The CDR3 here is CASSSEGVYNEQFF. CDR3 coding DNA: TGTGCCAGCAGCTCTGAGGGAGTCTACAATGAGCAGTTCTTC.

J is TRBJ2-3 and V is TRBV7-9, with 7 bases fitting TRBD2. The CDR3 loop spans 13 amino acids. Germline V CDR1 and CDR2: SEHNR, FQNEAQ (reference sequence). V shed 6 bases and J 2 bases; nucleotides not matched to a gene: 2. CDR3 region: CASRLAYTDTQYF. The CDR3 region has the DNA TGTGCCAGCAGACTAGCGTACACAGATACGCAGTATTTT. The full variable domain, its missing parts supplied by reference TRBV7-9 and TRBJ2-3, is DTGVSQNPRHKITKRGQNVTFRCDPISEHNRLYWYRQTLGQGPEFLTYFQNEAQLEKSRLLSDRFSAERPKGSFSTLEIQRTEQGDSAMYLCASRLAYTDTQYFGPGTRLTVL.

V is TRBV18 and J is TRBJ1-2; TRBD1 agrees at 9 bases. V was clipped by 0 bases and J by 5 bases; unmatched bases: 7. CDR1 KGHSH and CDR2 LQKENI come from the germline V gene. The CDR3 sequence is 16 residues long. The CDR3 loop is CASSPPTGGRDYGYTF. The CDR3 region has the DNA TGTGCCAGCTCACCACCCACAGGGGGCCGCGATTATGGCTACACCTTC.

This clone appeared a single time. The rearrangement links TRBV5-4 to TRBJ2-1; D unclear. Per germline, CDR1 SGHNT and CDR2 YYREEE (reference sequence). The CDR3 loop spans 14 amino acids. V shed 0 bases and J shed 12 bases, with 16 bases lying between them. The CDR3 here is CASSLEAPTSAQFF. Written as DNA, the CDR3 is TGTGCCAGCAGCTTGGAGGCCCCCACCAGCGCGCAGTTCTTC. The whole variable domain, filled in from reference TRBV5-4 and TRBJ2-1, reads ETGVTQSPTHLIKTRGQQVTLRCSSQSGHNTVSWYQQALGQGPQFIFQYYREEENGRGNFPPRFSGLQFPNYSSELNVNALELDDSALYLCASSLEAPTSAQFFGPGTRLTVL.

This chain connects TRBV19 to TRBJ2-3, with D possibly TRBD2 on 6 matching bases. V lost 5 bases and J lost 4, with 13 bases in between. The length of the CDR3 is 14 residues. Germline V gene lookup returns CDR1 LNHDA and CDR2 SQIVND (reference sequence). This CDR3 reads CASSRLTRSDTQYF. The CDR3 DNA is TGTGCCAGTAGTCGCCTGACTAGATCAGATACGCAGTATTTT.

The chain recombines TRBV28 with TRBJ1-2, with a weak D call TRBD1 (6 bases). This CDR3 spans 13 amino acids. CDR1 is MDHEN, CDR2 SYDVKM, per germline. Trimming removed 7 bases at V and 0 bases at J, with 9 bases between. This CDR3 reads CASKDSANYGYTF. The CDR3 coding sequence is TGTGCCAGCAAGGACAGCGCTAACTATGGCTACACCTTC.

The chain recombines TRBV29-1 with TRBJ2-2; D call uncertain. Germline assignment: CDR1 SQVTM and CDR2 ANQGSEA. V was clipped by 3 bases and J by 8 bases, with 13 bases between them. This CDR3 comprises 13 residues. The CDR3 nucleotides are TGCAGCGTTGAGGGCCCTAGAATGGGGGAGCTGTTTTTT. It is translated as CSVEGPRMGELFF.

This clone has just one count. This chain links TRBV19 with TRBJ1-1; 8 bases are shared with TRBD1. Germline trimming cut 5 bases from V and 4 bases from J; bases unmatched to any gene: 12. Per the germline V gene, CDR1 is LNHDA and CDR2 is SQIVND (reference sequence). The CDR3 is made up of 16 amino acids. CDR3 region: CASSARGPEYSTEAFF. In nucleotides, the CDR3 is TGTGCCAGTAGTGCCAGGGGGCCGGAATATTCCACTGAAGCTTTCTTT.

The chain employs TRBV9 and TRBJ2-7; 13 bases are a match to TRBD2. The CDR3 runs to 15 residues. V shed 4 bases, J shed 4 bases, and the junction held 5 bases outside the gene matches. The germline CDR1 and CDR2 sequences are SGDLS and YYNGEE. CDR3 residues: CASSRGTSGVYEQYF. In DNA, the CDR3 is TGTGCCAGCAGCCGCGGGACTAGCGGGGTGTACGAGCAGTACTTC.

The chain links TRBV19 to TRBJ1-3; D might be TRBD1 (5 bases). Germline V CDR1 and CDR2: LNHDA, SQIVND (reference sequence). V dropped 9 bases and J dropped 4 bases, with 16 bases sitting between them. The CDR3 has 14 residues. CDR3 protein: CASTQGQGGNTIYF. In nucleotides, the CDR3 is TGTGCCAGCACCCAAGGGCAGGGAGGAAACACCATATATTTT.

The chain employs TRBV7-2 and TRBJ2-7; TRBD2 matches 10 bases. This CDR3 is 16 amino acids long. V lost 1 base to trimming and J lost 5 bases; unmatched junction nucleotides: 8. The germline CDR1 and CDR2 sequences are SGHTA and FQGNSA. The CDR3 protein is CASSLGMSSGSHEQYF. For the CDR3, the DNA is TGTGCCAGCAGCTTAGGAATGTCTAGCGGGAGCCACGAGCAGTACTTC.